This T cell receptor (beta chain) was recorded in a study of beta chain features in type 1 diabetes. About the research overall: Cell yields, gender and age were similar in healthy donors and patients. Study outcomes and limitations: Here, the possible influence of HLA type (on TCRB rearrangement) remained unresolved.

Isolated RNA was reverse transcribed in full, so expressed TCRB transcripts were sequenced. TCRdb keeps only in-frame clones here, not all; method: immunoSEQ multiplex PCR. Counted here are approximately 120,000 clones, 40% occurring once; the ten biggest clones make up 0.06% to 0.075%. A word on this clone: Its antigen is as yet unknown.

By way of CD45RO/CCR7/CD25/CD127/CD95/CD27, the CD4+ regulatory, stem cell-like memory, central memory and naive cells were sorted. This TCR was sampled from a woman younger than 30 in good health. The sequenced sample consisted of stem cell memory CD4+ T cells from blood.

CDR3 amino acids: CSAWGDNEQFF. DNA of the CDR3: TGCAGTGCTTGGGGGGACAATGAGCAGTTCTTC. The V and J genes are TRBV20-1 and TRBJ2-1; D possibly corresponds to TRBD2 (6 bases). Germline V CDR1 and CDR2: DFQATT, SNEGSKA (reference sequence). This CDR3 is 11 amino acids long. Trimming removed 5 bases from V and 5 bases from J, with 7 bases in between.